This TCR beta chain was sequenced for a study of cytomegalovirus exposure and HLA in healthy donors. Study-wide findings and caveats: An analysis that came later showed most CMV-associated TCR beta chains appearing HLA-restricted. Versus the approximately 700-donor mean, an Asian-associated ancestry cluster reportedly showed fewer N-insertions in a later analysis. It was confirmed in vitro that a few of the CMV-associated chains were specific for CMV antigens. As was reported, the classifier diagnosed cytomegalovirus status with high specificity and sensitivity.

Regarding this clone: The antigen is unknown.

V was pared by 3 bases and J by 0 bases, with 9 bases between. Germline values: CDR1 GTSNPN, CDR2 SVGIG (reference sequence). The CDR3 runs 14 residues. Vbeta (60) and Jbeta (13) primers were used in the PCR. Repertoires were generated with immunoSEQ multiplex PCR, while TCRdb's copy carries only in-frame clones and drops some. This sample carries some 60,000 clones, with approximately 5.1% going to the ten biggest clones. This receptor was taken from a man between 25 and 39 years old in good health and CMV-seropositive. This chain joins TRBV30 and TRBJ2-1; a weak D match, TRBD2 (6 bases). The sequenced material came from PBMCs. The CDR3 DNA is TGTGCCTGGAGCCCCGGGGGCTCCTACAATGAGCAGTTCTTC. Translation gives CAWSPGGSYNEQFF.